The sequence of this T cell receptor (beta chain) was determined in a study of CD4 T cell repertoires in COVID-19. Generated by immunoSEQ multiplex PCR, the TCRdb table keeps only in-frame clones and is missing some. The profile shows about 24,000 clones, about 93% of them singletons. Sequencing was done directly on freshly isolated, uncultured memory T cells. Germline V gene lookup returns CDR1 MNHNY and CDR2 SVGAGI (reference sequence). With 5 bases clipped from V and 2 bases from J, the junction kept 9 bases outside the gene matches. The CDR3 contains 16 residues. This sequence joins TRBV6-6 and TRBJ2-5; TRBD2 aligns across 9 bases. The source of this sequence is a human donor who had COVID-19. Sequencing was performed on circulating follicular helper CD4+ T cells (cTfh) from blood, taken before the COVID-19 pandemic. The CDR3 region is CASSTGGSGGQETQYF. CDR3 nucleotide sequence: TGTGCCAGCAGTACCGGGGGTAGCGGGGGACAAGAGACCCAGTACTTC.